The 6 T cell receptor beta chains presented below share a single source sample, sequenced in a study of post-analysis software for immune sequencing data. No antigen has been identified for these receptors. Study-wide results and limits: A handful of TRBV segments were more frequent in patients than controls; TRBV5-6, TRBV5-1 and TRBV20-1 belonged to this group.

The authors incorporated unique molecular identifiers into the TCR beta cDNA libraries. TCRdb analysed the PCR reads with MiXCR anew, one entry per CDR3 protein. The data show roughly 650,000 distinct CDR3 sequences, 55% to 60% seen once. The material sequenced was blood. All receptors come from a girl between 2 and 10 years old with multiple sclerosis.

This clonotype has more than one count but fewer than ten. This chain joins TRBV9 and TRBJ2-1, with D possibly TRBD2 on 6 matching bases. The V and J ends lost 3 bases and 4 bases respectively, with 14 bases between them. The CDR3 length is 15 residues. Per germline, CDR1 SGDLS and CDR2 YYNGEE. The CDR3 spells CASSEDPGTYNEQFF. The CDR3 DNA reads TGTGCCAGCAGCGAGGACCCCGGGACTTACAATGAGCAGTTCTTC.

The rearrangement uses TRBV10-3 and TRBJ1-5; possibly TRBD1 for D (5 bases). V lost 1 base to trimming and J lost 4 bases, with 11 bases between them. Germline V lookup: CDR1 ENHRY, CDR2 SYGVKD. CDR3 length: 15 amino acids. The CDR3 spells CAISEYVGENQPQHF. The DNA of the CDR3 is TGTGCCATCAGTGAGTACGTGGGGGAAAATCAGCCCCAGCATTTT.

This chain connects TRBV5-1 to TRBJ2-7; D is unresolved. The J call is uncertain, as TRBJ2-5 better fits the DNA end. The CDR3 runs 16 residues. In germline, CDR1 is SGHRS, CDR2 YFSETQ. Here the CDR3 reads CASSLLPPSTRETQYF. DNA of the CDR3: TGCGCCAGCAGTTTGCTGCCCCCTAGTACTCGAGAGACCCAGTACTTC.

The rearrangement uses TRBV27 and TRBJ1-6; D is undetermined. Trimming pared 7 bases from V and 7 bases from J, leaving 11 bases between. The germline V gene has CDR1 MNHEY and CDR2 SMNVEV (reference sequence). This CDR3 has 13 residues. The chain's CDR3 is CASKRQPNSPLHF. In DNA form, the CDR3 reads TGTGCCAGCAAGAGGCAGCCGAATTCACCCCTCCACTTT.

The J gene is TRBJ2-1, the V gene TRBV7-2; D possibly uses TRBD1 or TRBD2 (5 bases each). This CDR3 has 18 residues. The V end lost 6 bases, the J end lost 5 bases, and 26 bases lay between the germline ends. Germline assignment: CDR1 SGHTA and CDR2 FQGNSA. The CDR3 sequence is CASSELRGSPAGDNEQFF. DNA of the CDR3: TGTGCCAGCAGTGAACTAAGGGGATCGCCCGCCGGGGACAATGAGCAGTTCTTC.

This clonotype was detected only a few times. The chain uses TRBV6-6 and TRBJ2-3, with D possibly called TRBD1 or TRBD2 (6 bases each). The V and J ends lost 3 bases and 4 bases respectively, with 20 bases between them. The CDR3 has 17 residues. The germline gives CDR1 MNHNY, CDR2 SVGAGI (reference sequence). This CDR3 is CASSYSRGQGYADTQYF. The CDR3, as DNA: TGTGCCAGCAGTTATTCCCGGGGGCAGGGTTATGCAGATACGCAGTATTTT.